This T cell receptor (beta chain) originates from a study of T-cell reconstitution after alpha-beta-depleted transplantation in children. For TCRbeta, the library was prepared with unique molecular identifiers. Using its own MiXCR run on the PCR reads, TCRdb lists one record per CDR3 protein. The data contain approximately 500,000 distinct CDR3 sequences, over 9.5% of them seen just once; the ten biggest clones take up just over 2%. The CDR3 totals 17 residues. The V and J ends lost 3 bases and 6 bases respectively, with 21 bases between them. Overall study findings and caveats: There were reportedly several hundred expanded graft clones from which alpha-beta T cells came about two months after transplant. After transplant, high TCRbeta diversity at day 60 in some patients arose from surviving recipient T cells and thymic progenitors.

In its sample, this clonotype was seen a few times. Its antigen is as yet unknown. The clonotype was recovered from a child aged 2 to 10 with inherited bone marrow failure, due to receive a stem cell transplant. The chain recombines TRBV12-3 or TRBV12-4 with TRBJ2-1; tentatively, D is TRBD1 (5 bases). Sequences were derived from PBMCs, sampled before TCRalphabeta/CD19-depleted stem cell transplant. CDR3 sequence reads: CASSFEQGKFKRNEQFF. The CDR3 nucleotides read TGTGCCAGCAGTTTTGAGCAGGGCAAATTTAAGCGCAATGAGCAGTTCTTC.